The entry below gives a single TCR beta chain sequence along with its context. Its antigen is not yet known. Base qualities are not recorded, but no much larger clone differs from it by a single base. The data derive from a study of blood T cell repertoires in COVID-19 (dated by TCRdb to 2019 to 2021). Looking at the study overall: Samples from collaborators originated in the United States, Italy and Spain and spanned both the acute and convalescent phases of COVID-19. The prospective study material was composed of cDNA or gDNA derived from T cells, B-cell-depleted T cells, or PBMCs. Subjects who had been exposed to COVID-19, were actively infected with it, or had recovered from it provided the deeply sampled blood TCRbeta repertoires that made up the dataset. A freely available public database, intended as a resource for researchers studying the immune response to SARS-CoV-2, is where the repertoires were released. The samples were drawn from two sources: the first 160 participants of the ongoing ImmuneRACE study, and 1,254 subjects contributed by 6 global collaborators. The sample metadata nearly always contained a de-identified subject ID, COVID-19 status, age in years and sex. Where available, HLA class I and class II types were taken from metadata supplied by the sample provider and were not determined by assay-based typing.

Taken from cysteine to phenylalanine, the CDR3 has 16 residues. Left in the record is the CDR3 DNA by itself, 48 bases read in frame from the first base. The germline V gene supplies CDR1 LGHNA and CDR2 YNFKEQ. Clipping removes 2 bases from V and 0 bases from J, with 3 as the unmatched junction base count. The collaborating institutions used their own protocols to collect whole blood in K2EDTA tubes. For TCRbeta analysis, collaborator samples were shipped as frozen whole blood, as isolated PBMCs, or as DNA extracted from either sample type. Overall study outcomes, separate from this receptor: How much clinical and demographic metadata was included differed by source and by participant, and the metadata was provided uncurated.

TCRbeta CDR3 regions were amplified from genomic DNA using the immunoSEQ Assay, a bias-controlled multiplex PCR. The original methods were these. The number of nucleated cells in each sample was estimated from the amplification of reference gene primers within the assay. To quantify the absolute abundance of each unique TCRbeta CDR3 rearrangement, sequence reads were collapsed and filtered. For each sample, productive Simpson clonality was calculated as the square root of Simpson's diversity index across productive rearrangements. As stored in TCRdb, this immuneACCESS dataset retains in-frame rearrangements with V and J assigned. A fraction of the clones does not appear; measured against another copy, unresolved V genes explain less than half of the discrepancy, and the remainder lacks a known reason. D and trimming come from the DNA, and the V and J calls and clone size come from that table. This sample holds tens of thousands of clones; around 87% were observed only once. Around 10% of the sample rests with the top ten.

The chain is made from TRBV4-2 and TRBJ2-3, with 9 middle bases fitting TRBD2. What was sequenced was peripheral blood. The clonotype originates from a human donor in a cohort sampled during active COVID-19. The donor label of this sample is uncertain. CDR3 region: CASSQTLAGSTDTQYF. The bases read TGTGCCAGCAGCCAAACCCTAGCGGGGAGCACAGATACGCAGTATTTT.